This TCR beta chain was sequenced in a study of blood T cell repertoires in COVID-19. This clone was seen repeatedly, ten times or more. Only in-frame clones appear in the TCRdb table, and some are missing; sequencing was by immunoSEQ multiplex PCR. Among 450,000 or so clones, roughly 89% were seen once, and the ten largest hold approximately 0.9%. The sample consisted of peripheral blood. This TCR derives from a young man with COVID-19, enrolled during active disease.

CDR3 sequence: CASSQDWGRNEKLFF. The CDR3 DNA sequence: TGCGCCAGCAGCCAAGACTGGGGCAGGAATGAAAAACTGTTTTTT. The V call is TRBV4-1, the J call TRBJ1-4; TRBD1 is a possible D gene (5 bases). There are 15 residues in the CDR3. Per the germline V gene, CDR1 is MGHRA and CDR2 is YSYEKL. V was shortened by 0 bases and J by 5 bases, with 10 bases between the two germline ends.